These T cell receptor beta chains were read from a single sample in a study of early T cells in non-severe SARS-CoV-2 infection. MiXCR, run by TCRdb on the 5' RACE reads, gives a single entry per CDR3 protein. Counted here are around 58,000 distinct CDR3 sequences, more than 12% occurring once; the ten biggest clones make up 9% to 10%. The material was whole blood, obtained at baseline. The receptors derive from an adult who was a healthcare worker with PCR-confirmed SARS-CoV-2 infection or an uninfected control (not recorded which). CDR3s leave out the opening cysteine and the closing phenylalanine or tryptophan. Fields, in order: V gene, J gene, CDR3 protein.

V gene: TRBV19
J gene: TRBJ2-3
CDR3 protein: ASSSVGGDPDTQY

V gene: TRBV14
J gene: TRBJ1-1
CDR3 protein: ASRKGTEAF

V gene: TRBV6-5
J gene: TRBJ1-2
CDR3 protein: ASRRGFYGYT

V gene: TRBV6-5
J gene: TRBJ2-5
CDR3 protein: ASSGGGETQY

V gene: TRBV10-3
J gene: TRBJ1-6
CDR3 protein: AISESGDSPLH

V gene: TRBV5-1
J gene: TRBJ1-2
CDR3 protein: ASSFHFRDNNYGYT

V gene: TRBV29-1
J gene: TRBJ2-5
CDR3 protein: SASTQLSETQY

V gene: TRBV15
J gene: TRBJ2-2
CDR3 protein: ATSRRQGTGELF

V gene: TRBV4-1
J gene: TRBJ2-1
CDR3 protein: ASSQAQGWDEQF

V gene: TRBV19
J gene: TRBJ2-2
CDR3 protein: ASRRSGDTGELF

V gene: TRBV5-6
J gene: TRBJ1-3
CDR3 protein: AGARASSGNTIY

V gene: TRBV7-2
J gene: TRBJ2-1
CDR3 protein: ASSKIASSYNEQF

V gene: TRBV4-1
J gene: TRBJ1-1
CDR3 protein: ASSHLRGVWNTEAF

V gene: TRBV3-1
J gene: TRBJ2-1
CDR3 protein: ASSQDASGGNNEQF

V gene: TRBV4-2
J gene: TRBJ1-2
CDR3 protein: ASSQERGLNYGYT

V gene: TRBV19
J gene: TRBJ2-3
CDR3 protein: ASSTGTGHTDTQY

V gene: TRBV5-5
J gene: TRBJ1-6
CDR3 protein: ASRTGEVSPLH

V gene: TRBV3-1
J gene: TRBJ2-2
CDR3 protein: ASSRRGQGNTGELF

V gene: TRBV15
J gene: TRBJ2-3
CDR3 protein: AASTYPDTQY

V gene: TRBV6-1
J gene: TRBJ2-4
CDR3 protein: ASNRENIQY

V gene: TRBV11-2
J gene: TRBJ2-4
CDR3 protein: ASSADRGLIQY

V gene: TRBV28
J gene: TRBJ2-1
CDR3 protein: ASSPPREGVAYNEQF

V gene: TRBV3-1
J gene: TRBJ1-1
CDR3 protein: ASSLPSGGGEAF

V gene: TRBV10-3
J gene: TRBJ1-1
CDR3 protein: AIRDTTEAF

V gene: TRBV27
J gene: TRBJ2-7
CDR3 protein: ASSLAGHYEQY

V gene: TRBV6-2/TRBV6-3
J gene: TRBJ2-5
CDR3 protein: ASSYNPAGRGATQY

V gene: TRBV19
J gene: TRBJ1-4
CDR3 protein: ASSIWTAQTNEKLF

V gene: TRBV27
J gene: TRBJ2-2
CDR3 protein: ASSLTGDKSNTGELF

V gene: TRBV3-1
J gene: TRBJ2-7
CDR3 protein: ASSQGRGESYEQY

V gene: TRBV6-4
J gene: TRBJ2-5
CDR3 protein: ASSDSTKVRVQETQY

V gene: TRBV12-3/TRBV12-4
J gene: TRBJ1-5
CDR3 protein: ASSENSDQPQH

V gene: TRBV24-1
J gene: TRBJ2-7
CDR3 protein: ATSDPGYEQY

V gene: TRBV18
J gene: TRBJ1-1
CDR3 protein: ASSSSDSDTEAF

V gene: TRBV28
J gene: TRBJ2-7
CDR3 protein: ASSTPLGEQY

V gene: TRBV10-1
J gene: TRBJ2-1
CDR3 protein: ASSDQGLAGVFNEQF